This T cell receptor (beta chain) was found in a study of post-analysis software for immune sequencing data. Overall study: Relapsing-remitting, secondary progressive and progressive-relapsing forms made up the multiple sclerosis disease courses.

Sequencing libraries made from TCR beta cDNA carried unique molecular identifiers. TCRdb independently ran MiXCR on the PCR reads; one entry per CDR3 protein. The table has about 760,000 distinct CDR3 sequences, roughly 30% seen once; the top ten hold around 0.6%. The V gene lost 3 bases and the J gene lost 2 bases, with 21 bases spanning the gap. This CDR3 region has 17 residues. Germline V lookup: CDR1 DFQATT, CDR2 SNEGSKA (reference sequence). This clonotype was observed at least ten times. Its antigen is unidentified. Findings and caveats of the study: Higher frequency in patients than in controls was seen for five TRBV segments, with TRBV5-6, TRBV5-1 and TRBV20-1 among them. People with multiple sclerosis had a significantly lower normalized Chao1 diversity than controls did. Same-batch samples co-clustered strongly by F measure.

Sequencing was carried out using blood. The chain employs TRBV20-1 and TRBJ2-3; D may be TRBD2 (6 bases). The origin of this receptor is a girl between 5 and 17 years old with multiple sclerosis. CDR3 sequence: CSAREGRTGWYTDTQYF. For the CDR3, the DNA is TGCAGTGCTAGGGAGGGGCGGACGGGTTGGTACACAGATACGCAGTATTTT.